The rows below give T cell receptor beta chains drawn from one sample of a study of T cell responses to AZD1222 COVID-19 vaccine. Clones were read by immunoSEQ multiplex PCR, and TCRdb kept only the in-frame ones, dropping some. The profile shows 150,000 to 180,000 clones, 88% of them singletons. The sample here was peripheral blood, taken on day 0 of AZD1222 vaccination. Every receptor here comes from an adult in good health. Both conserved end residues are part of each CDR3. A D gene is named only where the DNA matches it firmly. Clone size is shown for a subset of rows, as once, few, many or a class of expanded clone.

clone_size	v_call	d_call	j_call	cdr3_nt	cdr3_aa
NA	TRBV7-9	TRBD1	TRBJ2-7	TGTGCCAGCAGCTTAATTGGGACAGCCACCCCGCAGTACTTC	CASSLIGTATPQYF
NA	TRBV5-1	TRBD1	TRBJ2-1	TGCGCCAGCACCAGGGCGGGGACAGGGACAGGCTACAATGAGCAGTTCTTC	CASTRAGTGTGYNEQFF
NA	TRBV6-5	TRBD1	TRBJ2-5	TGTGCCAGCAGGAGGCAGGGGGTAGGGGAGACCCAGTACTTC	CASRRQGVGETQYF
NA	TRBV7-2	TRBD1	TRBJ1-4	TGTGCCAGCAGCTTCGGGACAGGGAGTGAAAAACTGTTTTTT	CASSFGTGSEKLFF
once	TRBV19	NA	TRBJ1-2	TGTGCCAGTAGTACCTTGGACATGTACTATGGCTACACCTTC	CASSTLDMYYGYTF
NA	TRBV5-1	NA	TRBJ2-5	TGCGCCAGCAGCTATAAACAGGGTGGGCAAGAGACCCAGTACTTC	CASSYKQGGQETQYF
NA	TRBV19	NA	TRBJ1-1	TGTGCCAGTAAGGAGGTGGGGAACACTGAAGCTTTCTTT	CASKEVGNTEAFF
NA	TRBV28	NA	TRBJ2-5	TGTGCCAGCAGTTTAAGTAGCGGCCAAGAGACCCAGTACTTC	CASSLSSGQETQYF
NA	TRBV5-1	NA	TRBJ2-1	TGCGCCAGCAGCTTTAAGGTTGCCTACAATGAGCAGTTCTTC	CASSFKVAYNEQFF
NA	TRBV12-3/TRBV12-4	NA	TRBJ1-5	TGTGCCAGCACCGCGGGGGAAGGGACCCAGCATTTT	CASTAGEGTQHF
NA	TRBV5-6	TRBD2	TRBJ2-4	TGTGCCAGCAGCTTGACTAGCGGGCCCCAAAACATTCAGTACTTC	CASSLTSGPQNIQYF
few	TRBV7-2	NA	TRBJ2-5	TGTGCCAGCAGCTCCCCTGTTGAGGCGCGAGAGACCCAGTACTTC	CASSSPVEARETQYF
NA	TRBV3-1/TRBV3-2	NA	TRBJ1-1	TGTGCCAGCAGCCCGACAGTGAATACAATGAACACTGAAGCTTTCTTT	CASSPTVNTMNTEAFF
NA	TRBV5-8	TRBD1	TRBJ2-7	TGTGCCAGCATTACCGGGACAGGGAGTTACGAGCAGTACTTC	CASITGTGSYEQYF
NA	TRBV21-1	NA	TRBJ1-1	TGTGCCAGCAGCAAAGAACAGGGTGGGTACACTGAAGCTTTCTTT	CASSKEQGGYTEAFF
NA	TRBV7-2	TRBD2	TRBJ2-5	TGTGCCAGCAGCTTAGAGCAGCGGGGGGGCCGAGAGACCCAGTACTTC	CASSLEQRGGRETQYF
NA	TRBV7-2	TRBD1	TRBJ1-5	TGTGCCAGCAGCTCCCCGGACAGGGGCCTTATGCCCCAGCATTTT	CASSSPDRGLMPQHF
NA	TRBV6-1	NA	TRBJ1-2	TGTGCCAGCAGTGAGACGGGCGGCTACACCTTC	CASSETGGYTF
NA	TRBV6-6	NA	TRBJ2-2	TGTGCCAGCACTCGAACAGTCCCGGGGGAGCTGTTTTTT	CASTRTVPGELFF
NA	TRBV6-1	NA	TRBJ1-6	TGTGCCAGCAGGGCGGGGGGCAATAATTCACCCCTCCACTTT	CASRAGGNNSPLHF
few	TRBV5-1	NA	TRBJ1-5	TGCGCCAGCAGCTTACGGGGAACTCAGCCCCAGCATTTT	CASSLRGTQPQHF
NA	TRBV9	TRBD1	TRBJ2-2	TGTGCCAGCAGCCTTGGACAGGGTGGGGAGCTGTTTTTT	CASSLGQGGELFF
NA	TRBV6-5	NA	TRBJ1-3	TGTGCCAGCAGTTACGCCTTAGGGGGAAACACCATATATTTT	CASSYALGGNTIYF
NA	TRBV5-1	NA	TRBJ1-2	TGCGCCAGCAGCTCCGGGACGTCCGCCTATGGCTACACCTTC	CASSSGTSAYGYTF